These T cell receptor beta chains were read from a single sample in a study of blood T cell repertoires in COVID-19. Assay used: immunoSEQ multiplex PCR; TCRdb lists only in-frame clones, some missing. Here the sample spans about 220,000 clones, 85% being singletons. The sample was peripheral blood. These receptor sequences come from a man aged 45-65 years who had recovered from COVID-19. Both conserved end residues are trimmed from each CDR3. Fields, in order: V gene, J gene, CDR3 protein.

TRBV6-6	TRBJ1-5	ASSFGQGRQPQH
TRBV28	TRBJ2-3	ASSLGGVRGDTQY
TRBV28	TRBJ1-1	ASSLRREAF
TRBV19	TRBJ2-5	ASSIVTSQTQY
TRBV19	TRBJ2-1	ASAAAGSYNEQF
TRBV7-2	TRBJ1-5	ASSAVGGGGQPQH
TRBV28	TRBJ2-5	ASSAILAEETQY
TRBV18	TRBJ1-4	ASSTLPGGDEKLF
TRBV27	TRBJ1-5	ASSPRQGRSNQPQH
TRBV5-1	TRBJ2-1	ASSLSGGSRDEQF
TRBV5-1	TRBJ2-1	ASSPLGQVSGNEQF
TRBV11-2	TRBJ2-7	ASSPRGRATYEQY
TRBV6-6	TRBJ2-4	ASRPVSGRVNIQY
TRBV27	TRBJ2-1	ASSPRTSGSRAEQF
TRBV19	TRBJ1-5	ASTDRTGASNQPQH
TRBV6-5	TRBJ2-7	ASRGQGGNEQY
TRBV10-2	TRBJ2-3	ASSDGGYTDTQY
TRBV5-5	TRBJ2-7	ASSSGPGQGYYEQY
TRBV7-6	TRBJ2-3	ASQDLPGLAGADTQY
TRBV28	TRBJ1-6	ASSPRGGRSPLH
TRBV18	TRBJ2-3	ASSPNRQGEQY
TRBV18	TRBJ1-2	ASSPPTVNYGYT
TRBV18	TRBJ2-5	ASSPAGLAGGYQETQY
TRBV3-1/TRBV3-2	TRBJ2-5	ASSRGLTSGQETQY
TRBV29-1	TRBJ2-7	SVAVSGSGEQY
TRBV2	TRBJ1-1	ASSNIQGTSRAF
TRBV28	TRBJ1-5	ASSSSNRVCH
TRBV19	TRBJ2-2	ASSRLAGGFTGELF
TRBV27	TRBJ2-7	ASSSLDRRSYEQY
TRBV9	TRBJ2-3	ASSAGLAGASGDTQY
TRBV7-9	TRBJ2-7	ASSLVGNHEQY
TRBV27	TRBJ2-7	ASSIRFGEQY
TRBV5-1	TRBJ2-3	ASSLALGGAVDTQY
TRBV27	TRBJ2-1	AGRARTRADEQF
TRBV5-1	TRBJ1-1	ASSLWGGNTEAF
TRBV10-3	TRBJ1-5	AISESLFAPQH
TRBV7-9	TRBJ2-3	ASTATRSISTDTQY
TRBV28	TRBJ1-5	ASSVLVDRRQPQH
TRBV18	TRBJ2-7	ASSPGTGSTYEQY
TRBV5-1	TRBJ1-5	ASSVQGGAQPQH
TRBV27	TRBJ2-7	ASSLTSGPSYEQY
TRBV5-5	TRBJ2-7	ASSFQQNYEQY
TRBV11-2	TRBJ2-1	ASSPRAGAFDEQF
TRBV4-1	TRBJ2-2	ASSLRAGDTGELF
TRBV28	TRBJ2-7	ASNTATYEQY
TRBV5-1	TRBJ1-1	ASSSSGTANTEAF
TRBV6-5	TRBJ1-1	ASGPTGGRGEAF
TRBV7-2	TRBJ2-7	ASSSELAVSYEQY
TRBV27	TRBJ1-6	ASTFDFPSSPLH
TRBV10-3	TRBJ2-3	AISDRLAGSGTDTQY
TRBV4-2	TRBJ2-7	ASSQDRTGEGYEQY
TRBV6-5	TRBJ2-7	ASSTDSYEQY
TRBV18	TRBJ2-5	ASSRGLEETQY
TRBV11-2	TRBJ2-7	ASSFDRANEQY
TRBV4-1	TRBJ2-7	ASSQQVLGQGSTYEQY